This T cell receptor beta chain was documented in a study of blood T cells in healthy people across ages. Regarding the study as a whole: Estimated diversity, derived from one million T cells, was regarded as an underestimate. The study found more naive CD4+ cells and higher diversity in long-lived than aged donors.

Sample-barcoded 5' priming and a J-beta primer mix drove a second PCR of roughly 7 to 11 cycles. At least 2.5 million CDR3-containing paired-end reads were obtained per sample. TCRdb called the 5' RACE reads again in MiXCR, with one record for every CDR3 protein. The sample consists of 500,000 to 650,000 distinct CDR3 sequences, 27% of them appearing once. As regards this clonotype: What it recognizes is unknown.

The draw of peripheral blood yielded approximately 10 milliliters from each donor. CDR1 and CDR2 (germline): MDHEN, SYDVKM. This CDR3 has 15 amino acids. These data were likewise used in another study, on T cells of mothers and their children.

This receptor was taken from a boy aged 2 to 10 in good health. The gene calls are TRBV28 and TRBJ2-5; a weak D match, TRBD2 (5 bases). Near its end, the DNA agrees better with TRBJ2-7, so the J call may be wrong. The sample consisted of blood. The CDR3 DNA reads as TGTGCCAGCAGTCCCCAACTAGGCGGCTCCTACGAGCAGTACTTC. Amino acids: CASSPQLGGSYEQYF.